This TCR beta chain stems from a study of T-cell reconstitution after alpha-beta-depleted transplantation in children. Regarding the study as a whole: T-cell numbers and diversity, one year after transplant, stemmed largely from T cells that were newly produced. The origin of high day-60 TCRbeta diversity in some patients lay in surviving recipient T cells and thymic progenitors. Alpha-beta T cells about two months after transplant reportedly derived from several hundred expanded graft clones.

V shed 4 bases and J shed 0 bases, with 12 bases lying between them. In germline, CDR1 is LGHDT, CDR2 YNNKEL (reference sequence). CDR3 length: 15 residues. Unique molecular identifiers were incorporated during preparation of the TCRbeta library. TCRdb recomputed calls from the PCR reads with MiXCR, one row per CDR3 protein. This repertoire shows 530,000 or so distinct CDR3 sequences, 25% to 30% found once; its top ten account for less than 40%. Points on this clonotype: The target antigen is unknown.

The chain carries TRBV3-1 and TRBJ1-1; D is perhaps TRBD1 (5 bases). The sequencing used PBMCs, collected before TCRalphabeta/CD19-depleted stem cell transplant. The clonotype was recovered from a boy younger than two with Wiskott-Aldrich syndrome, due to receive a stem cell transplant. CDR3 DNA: TGTGCCAGCAGCCCCTTGGGGCGGATGAACACTGAAGCTTTCTTT. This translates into CASSPLGRMNTEAFF.